This T cell receptor (beta chain) comes out of a study of CD8 T cells in ankylosing spondylitis. General study findings and limits: Several highly homologous variants made up a TCR beta motif that seemed to typify ankylosing spondylitis blood.

About this clonotype: Its antigen is not known.

Germline V CDR1 and CDR2: SGHTA, FQGNSA. CDR3 length: 16 residues. J lost 2 bases, V lost 5 bases, and 9 bases had no gene match. Using quantitative 5'-RACE with molecular barcodes, the authors made TCR beta libraries. TCRdb reprocessed the 5' RACE reads with MiXCR, giving one entry per CDR3 protein. The sample consists of around 890,000 distinct CDR3 sequences, 12% of them appearing once. This chain connects TRBV7-2 to TRBJ2-1, with 7 bases aligning to TRBD1. This TCR was recovered from a male donor with ankylosing spondylitis. Specimen: blood, either unsorted or a sorted T cell fraction (not recorded which). The CDR3 DNA reads TGTGCCAGCAGCGGACCTACAGGGGTTCCCTACAATGAGCAGTTCTTC. Translating it yields CASSGPTGVPYNEQFF. The whole variable domain, remainder taken from reference TRBV7-2 and TRBJ2-1, is GAGVSQSPSNKVTEKGKDVELRCDPISGHTALYWYRQSLGQGLEFLIYFQGNSAPDKSGLPSDRFSAERTGGSVSTLTIQRTQQEDSAVYLCASSGPTGVPYNEQFFGPGTRLTVL.